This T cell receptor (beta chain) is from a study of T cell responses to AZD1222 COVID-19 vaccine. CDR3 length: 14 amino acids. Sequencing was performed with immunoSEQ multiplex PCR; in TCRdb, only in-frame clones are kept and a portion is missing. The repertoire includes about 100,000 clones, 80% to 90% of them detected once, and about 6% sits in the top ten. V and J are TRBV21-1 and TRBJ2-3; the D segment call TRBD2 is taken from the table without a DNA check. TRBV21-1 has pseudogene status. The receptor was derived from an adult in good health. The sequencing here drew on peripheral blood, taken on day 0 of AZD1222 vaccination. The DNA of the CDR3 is TGTGCCAGCAGCAAACGGGAGGGGCCAGATACGCAGTATTTT. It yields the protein CASSKREGPDTQYF.